A single sample is the source of the 8 T cell receptor beta chains below, sequenced in a study of OX40 agonist ivuxolimab in advanced cancers. The method was immunoSEQ multiplex PCR; TCRdb's version includes in-frame clones alone and lacks a portion of them. The sample consists of about 28,000 clones, about nine tenths of them appearing once. The input for sequencing was CD4+ or CD8+ T cells sorted from blood, taken in a trial of the OX40 agonist ivuxolimab. Every receptor here comes from an adult with an advanced solid tumor such as melanoma, head and neck, liver or kidney cancer.

V and J are TRBV10-3 and TRBJ2-7; 12 bases agree with TRBD2. This CDR3 is 16 amino acids long. The junction had 5 bases not matched to a gene; V was cut back by 5 bases and J by 0 bases. Per the germline V gene, CDR1 is ENHRY and CDR2 is SYGVKD. The CDR3 region is CAISSTSGRTSYEQYF. In DNA form, the CDR3 reads TGTGCCATCAGTTCTACTAGCGGGAGGACCTCCTACGAGCAGTACTTC.

The rearrangement joins TRBV19 to TRBJ1-5; 8 nucleotides match TRBD1. From germline, CDR1 is LNHDA and CDR2 SQIVND (reference sequence). The CDR3 covers 15 residues. Trimming removed 4 bases from V and 4 bases from J; junction bases left unmatched: 6. The chain's CDR3 is CASSTYRGGNQPQHF. CDR3 DNA sequence: TGTGCCAGTAGTACGTACAGGGGGGGGAATCAGCCCCAGCATTTT.

The chain uses TRBV9 and TRBJ1-5, with D perhaps TRBD1 (5 bases). Trimming removed 0 bases from V and 2 bases from J, with 15 bases in between. Germline V gene sequence: CDR1 SGDLS, CDR2 YYNGEE. The CDR3 spans 17 residues. The CDR3 DNA reads TGTGCCAGCAGCGTAGGGCCGGACGAAGGGGGCAATCAGCCCCAGCATTTT. It is translated as CASSVGPDEGGNQPQHF.

This clone was counted a few times. The rearrangement joins TRBV6-5 to TRBJ1-1, with D possibly matching TRBD1 (5 bases). The CDR3 totals 15 residues. V lost 0 bases to trimming and J lost 0 bases, with 8 bases between them. Germline assignment: CDR1 MNHEY and CDR2 SVGAGI. DNA of the CDR3: TGTGCCAGCAGTTACTCGGGGACTATGAACACTGAAGCTTTCTTT. Translation: CASSYSGTMNTEAFF.

The chain recombines TRBV6-6 with TRBJ2-7; D might be TRBD1 or TRBD2, each matching 5 bases. Germline loops: CDR1 MNHNY, CDR2 SVGAGI (reference sequence). Trimming removed 5 bases from V and 3 bases from J, with 17 bases in between. The CDR3 sequence is 15 residues long. CDR3 sequence (DNA): TGTGCCAGCAGTCCGGGCCCTGGGACCCACTACGAGCAGTACTTC. Translation: CASSPGPGTHYEQYF.

The gene calls are TRBV28 and TRBJ2-7; D is uncertain. Between the trimmed V and J ends, which lost 5 bases and 2 bases, there was a span of 10 bases. The CDR3 sequence is 13 residues long. CDR1 MDHEN and CDR2 SYDVKM come from the germline V gene. CDR3 sequence: CASSSDKTYEQYF. CDR3 DNA sequence: TGTGCCAGCAGTAGTGACAAGACCTACGAGCAGTACTTC. The whole variable domain, remainder taken from reference TRBV28 and TRBJ2-7, is DVKVTQSSRYLVKRTGEKVFLECVQDMDHENMFWYRQDPGLGLRLIYFSYDVKMKEKGDIPEGYSVSREKKERFSLILESASTNQTSMYLCASSSDKTYEQYFGPGTRLTVT.

The chain joins TRBV14 to TRBJ2-1; 8 nucleotides agree with TRBD2. Germline V lookup: CDR1 SGHDN, CDR2 FVKESK. The ends lost 4 bases at V and 9 bases at J; junction bases unmatched: 8. The CDR3 is 14 amino acids. The CDR3 bases are TGTGCCAGCAGCCCGGGACTAGTTATTGGTGAGCAGTTCTTC. Residues: CASSPGLVIGEQFF.

The chain joins TRBV9 to TRBJ2-7; TRBD2 agrees at 8 bases. Germline V gene lookup returns CDR1 SGDLS and CDR2 YYNGEE. Unmatched junction bases numbered 6, after V lost 4 bases and J lost 0 bases. The CDR3 runs 15 residues. CDR3 region: CASSPGGVSSYEQYF. For the CDR3, the DNA is TGTGCCAGCAGCCCCGGGGGGGTGAGCTCCTACGAGCAGTACTTC.